This T cell receptor beta chain was found in a study of T-cell memory formation after mild COVID-19. Per the germline V gene, CDR1 is SGHKS and CDR2 is YYEKEE (reference sequence). The J segment lost 14 bases and the V segment lost 1 base, leaving 20 bases of the junction unmatched. The CDR3 is 19 residues long. TCRdb re-called the 5' RACE reads with MiXCR, one entry per CDR3 protein. Of 300,000 to 350,000 distinct CDR3 sequences listed, approximately 15% are singletons. This clonotype was found many times. The V and J genes are TRBV5-5 and TRBJ1-6, with 11 nucleotides matching TRBD1. Material: PBMCs or a T cell subset sorted from them (not recorded which). This sequence originates from a man aged 18 to 35 who had mild COVID-19 (a few samples of this study predate the infection). Cell type and time point are not known. The CDR3 DNA reads as TGTGCCAGCAGCTTGCGGACCCCCGGGACAGGGGGACCGGGTGTGTCCCTCCACTTT. Its translation: CASSLRTPGTGGPGVSLHF.